Each of the 22 T cell receptor beta chains below was sequenced from the same sample in a study of shared clonotypes between healthy human individuals. Method: immunoSEQ multiplex PCR; TCRdb's copy keeps in-frame clones and lacks some. The sample records 2 million to 2.5 million clones, just over 90% being singletons. The specimen was naive CD4+ T cells from PBMCs. As to subset: CD45RA+ positively selected. Receptors were obtained from a young man in good health. Some clones in this sample may be carry-over from other donors' samples.

In this sample, this clone turned up once. The same CDR3 is also encoded by other DNA sequences in this sample. The chain links TRBV5-1 to TRBJ2-5; TRBD2 matches at 8 bases. V was pared by 3 bases and J by 2 bases, with 3 bases of the junction left unmatched. This CDR3 has 14 residues. Germline V lookup: CDR1 SGHRS, CDR2 YFSETQ. In nucleotides, the CDR3 is TGCGCCAGCAGCTCGGGAGGGGTACAAGAGACCCAGTACTTC. It is translated as CASSSGGVQETQYF.

CDR3: CASSPGNSYNEQFF. The DNA of the CDR3 is TGTGCCAGCTCACCAGGGAACTCCTACAATGAGCAGTTCTTC. This rearrangement joins TRBV18 to TRBJ2-1; D not certain. The CDR3 consists of 14 residues. Trimming cost V 2 bases and J 0 bases, with 5 bases left between them. In germline, CDR1 is KGHSH, CDR2 LQKENI.

A word on this clone: Compared with germline, one end of the junction differs, possibly owing to a read error. The chain employs TRBV18 and TRBJ2-7, with 9 bases lining up with TRBD2. Germline V gene sequence: CDR1 KGHSH, CDR2 LQKENI. CDR3 length: 12 amino acids. CDR3 protein: CASSPSGLATFF. In DNA form, the CDR3 reads TGTGCCAGCTCACCATCGGGACTAGCCACTTTCTTC.

The chain couples TRBV7-9 to TRBJ2-1; TRBD1 matches 10 bases. Trimming at V came to 5 bases and at J to 7 bases, leaving 11 bases not matched to a gene. The CDR3 is made up of 16 amino acids. The germline V gene encodes CDR1 SEHNR and CDR2 FQNEAQ (reference sequence). CDR3 DNA: TGTGCCAGCAGCGTACGGTGGGGGACAGGGGATAATGAGCAGTTCTTC. Its protein product is CASSVRWGTGDNEQFF.

In DNA, the CDR3 is TGTGCCAGCAGTCCCGCGGGACTCAGGAATGAAAAACTGTTTTTT. It specifies CASSPAGLRNEKLFF. This chain uses TRBV2 with TRBJ1-4; D is possibly TRBD1 (5 bases). Germline CDR1 SNHLY, CDR2 FYNNEI. The V end lost 5 bases, the J end lost 5 bases, and 15 bases lay between the germline ends. The CDR3 totals 15 residues.

J is TRBJ2-3 and V is TRBV28; D gene ambiguous. V gave up 7 bases and J gave up 11 bases, with 13 bases separating them. This CDR3 comprises 11 residues. The V gene's germline CDR1 is MDHEN and CDR2 SYDVKM. The CDR3 reads CASTAFMEQYF. For the CDR3, the DNA is TGTGCCAGCACCGCATTCATGGAGCAGTATTTT.

The chain has TRBV28 and TRBJ2-7; a weak D match, TRBD1 (6 bases). Deletions cut 5 bases from V and 6 bases from J, with 17 bases between. The CDR3 runs to 14 residues. The germline CDR1 and CDR2 sequences are MDHEN and SYDVKM. The DNA of the CDR3 is TGTGCCAGCAGTAGGGACACACAGGACTTCGAGCAGTACTTC. Translated: CASSRDTQDFEQYF.

The chain has TRBV5-6 and TRBJ1-2; a weak D match, TRBD1 (5 bases). This CDR3 has 13 amino acids. Germline loops: CDR1 SGHDT, CDR2 YYEEEE. Trimming shortened V by 1 base and J by 7 bases, and 11 bases separated the two germline ends. This chain's CDR3 is CASSLSQGPGYTF. Here the CDR3 DNA reads TGTGCCAGCAGCTTGTCCCAGGGCCCTGGCTACACCTTC.

The V call is TRBV27, the J call TRBJ2-7; D not certain. The CDR3 has 13 amino acids. With 3 bases removed from V and 6 bases from J, the gap between germline ends came to 12 bases. The germline gives CDR1 MNHEY, CDR2 SMNVEV (reference sequence). This CDR3 reads CASSFTVGVEQYF. CDR3 coding DNA: TGTGCCAGCAGTTTTACGGTTGGGGTCGAGCAGTACTTC.

As to this clone: Additional DNA sequences in this sample encode the identical CDR3. The CDR3 sequence is CASSLGQGTEAFF. The DNA for the CDR3 is TGTGCCAGCAGCTTAGGACAGGGAACTGAAGCTTTCTTT. This chain connects TRBV7-7 to TRBJ1-1; 7 bases line up with TRBD1. The CDR3 spans 13 residues. Germline V gives CDR1 SSHAT, CDR2 FNYEAQ (reference sequence). Trimming removed 1 base from V and 5 bases from J; junction bases left unmatched: 1.

The V gene is TRBV5-1, the J gene TRBJ1-3; 7 bases match TRBD1. The CDR3 loop spans 16 amino acids. Germline V lookup: CDR1 SGHRS, CDR2 YFSETQ. V shed 4 bases and J 8 bases; nucleotides not matched to a gene: 15. The CDR3 region is CASSHGQEPWSDTIYF. Written as DNA, the CDR3 is TGCGCCAGCAGCCATGGACAGGAACCCTGGTCAGACACCATATATTTT.

The chain uses TRBV29-1 and TRBJ2-5, with 7 positions matching TRBD2. Germline lookup yields CDR1 SQVTM and CDR2 ANQGSEA. V shed 3 bases and J 4 bases; nucleotides not matched to a gene: 8. CDR3 length equals 14 residues. The CDR3 sequence is CSVEGREQGETQYF. CDR3 nucleotide sequence: TGCAGCGTTGAGGGGCGGGAGCAGGGAGAGACCCAGTACTTC.

This clone appeared a single time. V and J are TRBV10-2 and TRBJ1-5; D perhaps matches TRBD1 (6 bases). The germline V and J ends were trimmed by 5 bases and 3 bases, with 11 bases remaining between them. Germline V gene data show CDR1 as WSHSY and CDR2 as SAAADI. This CDR3 contains 14 residues. The CDR3 sequence: CASSRGGANQPQHF. The CDR3 DNA reads as TGCGCCAGCAGTCGGGGGGGGGCCAATCAGCCCCAGCATTTT.

The chain combines TRBV7-9 with TRBJ1-4; 9 nucleotides agree with TRBD1. CDR1 and CDR2 (germline): SEHNR, FQNEAQ (reference sequence). After removal of 5 bases from V and 8 bases from J, the junction contained 6 bases not matched to a gene. The CDR3 extends over 14 amino acids. The CDR3 sequence: CASSPGTGIEKLFF. In DNA, the CDR3 is TGTGCCAGCAGCCCCGGGACAGGGATCGAAAAACTGTTTTTT.

The gene calls are TRBV13 and TRBJ2-1; 7 bases fit TRBD1. The junction had 15 bases not matched to a gene; V was cut back by 5 bases and J by 8 bases. Per the germline V gene, CDR1 is PRHDT and CDR2 is FYEKMQ (reference sequence). This CDR3 spans 16 amino acids. The DNA for the CDR3 is TGTGCCAGCAGCCTACAACCGGGACAGAGGGGCGATGAGCAGTTCTTC. Amino acid sequence: CASSLQPGQRGDEQFF.

This chain links TRBV19 with TRBJ2-6; 7 bases fit TRBD1. The CDR3 extends over 14 amino acids. The junction had 2 bases not matched to a gene; V was cut back by 5 bases and J by 4 bases. Germline CDR1 and CDR2: LNHDA and SQIVND (reference sequence). CDR3 protein: CASSSGGGANVLTF. The CDR3 nucleotides are TGTGCCAGTAGTTCAGGGGGAGGGGCCAACGTCCTGACTTTC.

The gene calls are TRBV20-1 and TRBJ1-2; D remains unclear. The V gene's germline CDR1 is DFQATT and CDR2 SNEGSKA (reference sequence). CDR3 length: 11 amino acids. Trimming removed 5 bases from V and 7 bases from J, with 11 bases in between. CDR3 residues: CSASRRVGYTF. The CDR3 DNA is TGCAGTGCTTCCCGCCGGGTTGGCTACACCTTC.

The chain links TRBV6-1 to TRBJ2-1, with 7 nucleotides matching TRBD2. The J segment lost 6 bases and the V segment lost 7 bases, leaving 9 bases of the junction unmatched. Germline assignment: CDR1 MNHNS and CDR2 SASEGT. This CDR3 has 14 residues. CDR3 protein: CASIAAGVGNEQFF. The CDR3 DNA sequence: TGTGCCAGCATTGCGGCGGGAGTGGGCAATGAGCAGTTCTTC.

The V call is TRBV5-1, the J call TRBJ2-7, with D perhaps TRBD1 or TRBD2 (5 bases each). Trimming left V 5 bases short and J 7 bases short, with 13 bases between. The CDR3 is 12 amino acids. CDR1 SGHRS and CDR2 YFSETQ come from the germline V gene. The CDR3 reads CASRRDQGEQYF. In nucleotides, the CDR3 is TGCGCCAGCAGAAGGGACCAAGGGGAGCAGTACTTC.

The rearrangement joins TRBV5-1 to TRBJ2-2; D might be TRBD1 (5 bases). Germline values: CDR1 SGHRS, CDR2 YFSETQ. The CDR3 runs 15 residues. V lost 4 bases, J lost 0 bases, and 10 bases lay in between. The CDR3 DNA reads as TGCGCCAGCAGCATAGACAGCCCGAACACCGGGGAGCTGTTTTTT. This gives the protein CASSIDSPNTGELFF.

In regard to this clone: The same CDR3 also results from other DNA sequences found in this sample. The CDR3 nucleotides are TGCGCCAGCAGCTTGTTAGGAGCCCAAGAGACCCAGTACTTC. It yields the protein CASSLLGAQETQYF. The J gene is TRBJ2-5, the V gene TRBV5-1; D gene unclear. V was trimmed by 1 base and J by 1 base, leaving 8 bases between them. CDR1 and CDR2 from the germline V gene are SGHRS and YFSETQ. The CDR3 covers 14 residues.

This clone occurred a few times. The V gene is TRBV28, the J gene TRBJ1-2; unclear D gene. CDR1 and CDR2 (germline): MDHEN, SYDVKM. The CDR3 contains 12 residues. V was cut by 7 bases and J by 0 bases, with 6 bases left in between. The CDR3 loop reads CASTNPNYGYTF. Written as DNA, the CDR3 is TGTGCCAGCACCAATCCTAACTATGGCTACACCTTC.